These 13 T cell receptor beta chains came from one sample sequenced in a study of blood T cell repertoires in COVID-19. Here immunoSEQ multiplex PCR was the method, and the copy in TCRdb shows in-frame clones only, minus some. The data contain tens of thousands of clones, 65% to 90% of them seen just once; the ten biggest clones take up roughly 6%. Sequenced: peripheral blood. The source is a woman aged 55-69 years with acute or convalescent COVID-19.

The chain links TRBV5-1 to TRBJ2-2; weak D call: TRBD1 (5 bases). Deletions cut 7 bases from V and 3 bases from J, with 13 bases between. There are 14 residues in the CDR3. In germline, CDR1 is SGHRS, CDR2 YFSETQ. CDR3 DNA sequence: TGCGCCAGCGGAGCAGGGTTGGACACCGGGGAGCTGTTTTTT. Amino acids: CASGAGLDTGELFF.

This chain joins TRBV3-1 (or the pseudogene TRBV3-2) and TRBJ1-5; D is possibly TRBD1 (5 bases). CDR3 size: 14 residues. Germline CDR1 and CDR2: LGHDT and YNNKEL (reference sequence). Trimming removed 4 bases at V and 4 bases at J, with 11 bases between. CDR3 loop: CASSPFGGNQPQHF. DNA of the CDR3: TGTGCCAGCAGCCCCTTCGGGGGGAATCAGCCCCAGCATTTT.

The V and J genes are TRBV14 and TRBJ1-3; no definite D call. The CDR3 loop spans 17 amino acids. The ends were cut back, 0 bases at V and 0 bases at J, with 12 bases in the middle. CDR1 and CDR2 (germline): SGHDN, FVKESK. The CDR3 DNA reads TGTGCCAGCAGCCAAGATCATCACAGAGACTCTGGAAACACCATATATTTT. It is translated as CASSQDHHRDSGNTIYF.

In this sample, this clone turned up a few times. This chain uses TRBV5-1 with TRBJ1-2; 8 nucleotides match TRBD1. The CDR3 length is 14 residues. CDR1 is SGHRS, CDR2 YFSETQ, per germline. The V and J ends lost 4 bases and 8 bases, in that order; junction bases with no gene match: 10. The CDR3 DNA reads as TGCGCCAGCAGCCCGGACGGACAGGGAGTGGGCTACACCTTC. Protein product: CASSPDGQGVGYTF.

In DNA form, the CDR3 reads TGTGCCAGTAGTACGACTAGGGCGGGGGATCAGCCCCAGCATTTT. It specifies CASSTTRAGDQPQHF. The chain couples TRBV19 to TRBJ1-5; D perhaps matches TRBD1 (5 bases). Germline assignment: CDR1 LNHDA and CDR2 SQIVND (reference sequence). V lost 4 bases to trimming and J lost 5 bases, with 15 bases between them. The CDR3 length is 15 residues.

The chain is built from TRBV9 and TRBJ2-2; 7 nucleotides match TRBD1. Trimming removed 4 bases from V and 6 bases from J; junction bases left unmatched: 9. This CDR3 has 15 residues. The germline CDR1 and CDR2 sequences are SGDLS and YYNGEE. As DNA, the CDR3 is TGTGCCAGCAGCCCCCGACAGGGTTCCTCCGGGGAGCTGTTTTTT. Translating gives CASSPRQGSSGELFF.

The chain carries TRBV7-6 and TRBJ2-1; tentatively, D is TRBD2 (6 bases). From germline, CDR1 is SGHVS and CDR2 FNYEAQ. The CDR3 runs to 14 residues. V shed 3 bases and J shed 13 bases, with 19 bases lying between them. CDR3 nucleotide sequence: TGTGCCAGCAGCTTCGAGACTAGGACTGCGAACCAGTTCTTC. Translation: CASSFETRTANQFF.

V is TRBV5-1 and J is TRBJ1-1; no clear D. V was clipped by 4 bases and J by 1 base, with 14 bases between them. The CDR3 contains 15 residues. Germline lookup yields CDR1 SGHRS and CDR2 YFSETQ. CDR3 sequence: CASSRDGQGNTEAFF. As DNA, the CDR3 is TGCGCCAGCAGCCGGGATGGTCAAGGGAACACTGAAGCTTTCTTT. The variable domain in full, completed from reference TRBV5-1 and TRBJ1-1, reads KAGVTQTPRYLIKTRGQQVTLSCSPISGHRSVSWYQQTPGQGLQFLFEYFSETQRNKGNFPGRFSGRQFSNSRSEMNVSTLELGDSALYLCASSRDGQGNTEAFFGQGTRLTVV.

The genes are TRBV9 and TRBJ2-7, with D perhaps TRBD2 (5 bases). CDR1 and CDR2 from the germline V gene are SGDLS and YYNGEE. Between the trimmed V and J ends, which lost 0 bases and 2 bases, there was a span of 9 bases. The CDR3 consists of 14 residues. CDR3 sequence: CASSVAGNTYEQYF. DNA of the CDR3: TGTGCCAGCAGCGTAGCCGGGAATACCTACGAGCAGTACTTC.

This chain links TRBV2 with TRBJ1-6; 7 nucleotides line up with TRBD1. The CDR3 sequence is 14 residues long. In germline, CDR1 is SNHLY, CDR2 FYNNEI. Unmatched junction bases numbered 10, after V lost 8 bases and J lost 9 bases. The CDR3 coding sequence is TGTGCCAGCGAAAGGGTGAGACAGGGTTCACCCCTCCACTTT. The encoded protein is CASERVRQGSPLHF.

This clone was counted only a few times. The J gene is TRBJ1-1, the V gene TRBV9; D may be TRBD1 (5 bases). Germline-derived CDR1 and CDR2 are SGDLS and YYNGEE. V was pared by 4 bases and J by 1 base, with 23 bases between. This CDR3 comprises 18 residues. CDR3 residues: CASSPPPFVGGKNTEAFF. The CDR3 region has the DNA TGTGCCAGCAGCCCTCCGCCTTTCGTCGGGGGAAAGAACACTGAAGCTTTCTTT.

This clone appeared a single time. The CDR3: CASSYRGLYGYTF. CDR3 nucleotides: TGTGCCAGCAGTTACAGAGGATTATATGGCTACACCTTC. This rearrangement joins TRBV6-5 to TRBJ1-2; D uncertain. V was cut by 2 bases and J by 5 bases, with 9 bases left in between. CDR1 and CDR2 (germline): MNHEY, SVGAGI. This CDR3 comprises 13 residues.

Concerning this clone itself: This CDR3 is also generated by other DNA sequences in the sample. V and J are TRBV7-9 and TRBJ1-3; D is unclear. The germline V and J ends were trimmed by 6 bases and 4 bases, with 10 bases remaining between them. The CDR3 has 13 amino acids. CDR1 is SEHNR and CDR2 is FQNEAQ in the germline V gene (reference sequence). The CDR3 DNA follows: TGTGCCAGCAGTCGGGGAACAGGAAACACCATATATTTT. Its translation is CASSRGTGNTIYF.